Below, one T cell receptor (beta chain) is given with its context. Its antigen is not identified. This sample was included in a study of cytomegalovirus exposure and HLA in healthy donors. Study outcomes and limitations: Owing to their indistinguishability, certain V segments, notably TRBV6-2 and TRBV6-3, were excluded. Through in vitro validation, a few CMV-associated chains were shown to be specific for CMV antigens.

Germline CDR1 is SGHRS and CDR2 is YFSETQ. The CDR3 consists of 15 residues. The V and J ends lost 0 bases and 4 bases, in that order; junction bases with no gene match: 4. Amplification used 60 Vbeta primers and 13 Jbeta primers. Repertoires were generated with immunoSEQ multiplex PCR, while TCRdb's copy carries only in-frame clones and drops some. Seen here are about 170,000 clones, 75% to 90% observed once, and the top ten hold 4.5% to 5.5%. The genes are TRBV5-1 and TRBJ1-2, with TRBD1 identical over 9 bases. This clonotype was obtained from a woman aged 50 to 65 in good health and CMV-seropositive. The specimen was PBMCs. CDR3: CASSLADRGAYGYTF. The CDR3 nucleotides read TGCGCCAGCAGCTTGGCGGACAGGGGTGCCTATGGCTACACCTTC.